This TCR beta chain is drawn from a study of cytomegalovirus exposure and HLA in healthy donors. A multiplex PCR was run with 60 Vbeta primers and 13 Jbeta primers. Method: immunoSEQ multiplex PCR; TCRdb's copy keeps in-frame clones and lacks some. This sample has roughly 130,000 clones, with 65% to 90% found just once. This CDR3 has 15 residues. J lost 6 bases, V lost 5 bases, and 7 bases had no gene match. The germline CDR1 and CDR2 sequences are SEHNR and FQNEAQ (reference sequence). The chain employs TRBV7-9 and TRBJ2-1, with TRBD2 matching over 10 bases. This sequence originates from a woman between 18 and 30 years old in good health and CMV-seropositive. Sequenced sample: PBMCs. The DNA of the CDR3 is TGTGCCAGCAGCCCGCTCAGCGGGGGGGCCAATGAGCAGTTCTTC. This encodes CASSPLSGGANEQFF.